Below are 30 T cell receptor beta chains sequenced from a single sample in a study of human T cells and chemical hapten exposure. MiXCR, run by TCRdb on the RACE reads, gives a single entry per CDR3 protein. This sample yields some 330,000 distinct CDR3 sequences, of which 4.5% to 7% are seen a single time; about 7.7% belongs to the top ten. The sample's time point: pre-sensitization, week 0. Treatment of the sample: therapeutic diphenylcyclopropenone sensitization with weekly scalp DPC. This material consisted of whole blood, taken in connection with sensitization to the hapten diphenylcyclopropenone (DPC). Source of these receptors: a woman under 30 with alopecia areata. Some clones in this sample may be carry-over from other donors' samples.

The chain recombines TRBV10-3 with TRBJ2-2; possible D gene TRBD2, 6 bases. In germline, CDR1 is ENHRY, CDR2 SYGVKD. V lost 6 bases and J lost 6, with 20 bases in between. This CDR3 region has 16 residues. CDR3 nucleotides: TGTGCCATCAGGTCGCGGGGCGGCCAGAGGGCCGGGGAGCTGTTTTTT. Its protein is CAIRSRGGQRAGELFF.

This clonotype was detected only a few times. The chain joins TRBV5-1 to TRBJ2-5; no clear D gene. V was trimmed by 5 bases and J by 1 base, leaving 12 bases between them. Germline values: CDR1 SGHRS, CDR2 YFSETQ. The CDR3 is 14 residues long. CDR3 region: CASRLLETQETQYF. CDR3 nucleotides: TGCGCCAGCAGGCTCTTGGAGACCCAAGAGACCCAGTACTTC.

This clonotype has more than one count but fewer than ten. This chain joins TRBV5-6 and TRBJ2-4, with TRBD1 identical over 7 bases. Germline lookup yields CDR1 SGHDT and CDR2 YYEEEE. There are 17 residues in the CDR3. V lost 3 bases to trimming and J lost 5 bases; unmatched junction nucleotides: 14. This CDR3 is CASSSPRSTGWENIQYF. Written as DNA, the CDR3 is TGTGCCAGCAGCTCCCCGAGATCGACAGGGTGGGAAAACATTCAGTACTTC.

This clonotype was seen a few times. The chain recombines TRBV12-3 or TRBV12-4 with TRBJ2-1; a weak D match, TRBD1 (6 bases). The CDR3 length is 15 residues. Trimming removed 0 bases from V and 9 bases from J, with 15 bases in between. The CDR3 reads CASSLARTGFVEQFF. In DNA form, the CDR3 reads TGTGCCAGCAGTTTAGCCAGAACAGGGTTCGTTGAGCAGTTCTTC.

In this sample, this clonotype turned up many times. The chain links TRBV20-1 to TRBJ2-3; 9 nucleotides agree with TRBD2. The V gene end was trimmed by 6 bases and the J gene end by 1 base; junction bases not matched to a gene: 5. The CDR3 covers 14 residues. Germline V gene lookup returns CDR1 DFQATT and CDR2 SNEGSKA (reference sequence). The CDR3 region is CSASAGGRTDTQYF. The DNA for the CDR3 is TGCAGTGCATCAGCGGGGGGCCGCACAGATACGCAGTATTTT.

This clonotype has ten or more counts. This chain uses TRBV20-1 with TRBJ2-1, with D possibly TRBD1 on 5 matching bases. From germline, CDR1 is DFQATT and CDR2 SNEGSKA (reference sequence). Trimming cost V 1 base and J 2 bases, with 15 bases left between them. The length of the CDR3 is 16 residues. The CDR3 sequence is CSARVWGGDAYNEQFF. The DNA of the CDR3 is TGCAGTGCTAGAGTTTGGGGCGGTGATGCCTACAATGAGCAGTTCTTC.

The CDR3 region is CASSFGDGELFF. CDR3 in DNA: TGTGCCAGCAGCTTCGGTGACGGGGAGCTGTTTTTT. V usage is TRBV5-4 and J usage is TRBJ2-2; unclear D gene. V shed 2 bases and J shed 7 bases, with 6 bases lying between them. The CDR3 has 12 amino acids. Looked up from germline, CDR1 is SGHNT and CDR2 is YYREEE (reference sequence).

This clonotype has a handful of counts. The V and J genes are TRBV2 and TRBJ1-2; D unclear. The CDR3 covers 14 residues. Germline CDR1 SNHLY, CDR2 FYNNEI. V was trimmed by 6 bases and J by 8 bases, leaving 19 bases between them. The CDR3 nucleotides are TGTGCCAGCAGCTCAAACCCCCGAGGGTACGGCTACACCTTC. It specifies CASSSNPRGYGYTF.

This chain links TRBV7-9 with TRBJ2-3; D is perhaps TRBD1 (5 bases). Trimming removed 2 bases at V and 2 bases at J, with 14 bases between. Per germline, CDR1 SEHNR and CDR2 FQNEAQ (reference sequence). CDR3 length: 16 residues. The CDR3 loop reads CASSLSEQAFTDTQYF. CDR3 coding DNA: TGTGCCAGCAGCTTATCGGAACAGGCATTCACAGATACGCAGTATTTT. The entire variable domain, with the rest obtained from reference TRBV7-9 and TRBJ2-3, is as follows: DTGVSQNPRHKITKRGQNVTFRCDPISEHNRLYWYRQTLGQGPEFLTYFQNEAQLEKSRLLSDRFSAERPKGSFSTLEIQRTEQGDSAMYLCASSLSEQAFTDTQYFGPGTRLTVL.

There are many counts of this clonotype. The CDR3 coding sequence is TGCAGTGCTAGAGATGGGGCGAATACAGTCCGAGATGAGCAGTTCTTC. As protein: CSARDGANTVRDEQFF. The chain links TRBV20-1 to TRBJ2-1; maybe TRBD1 (5 bases). This CDR3 spans 16 amino acids. CDR1 and CDR2 (germline): DFQATT, SNEGSKA (reference sequence). Deletions cut 0 bases from V and 8 bases from J, with 20 bases between.

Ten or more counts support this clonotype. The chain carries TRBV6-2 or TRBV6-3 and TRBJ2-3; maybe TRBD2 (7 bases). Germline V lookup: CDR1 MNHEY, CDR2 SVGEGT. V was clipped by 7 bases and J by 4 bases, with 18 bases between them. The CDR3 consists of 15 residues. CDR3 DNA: TGTGCCAGCAAGGGGGGGCCAGGCTTGCCAGATACGCAGTATTTT. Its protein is CASKGGPGLPDTQYF.

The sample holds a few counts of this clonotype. For the CDR3, the DNA is TGCAGTGCTAGAGATGGGGGTACAGCGCAAGAGACCCAGTACTTC. Amino acid sequence: CSARDGGTAQETQYF. This chain joins TRBV20-1 and TRBJ2-5; D may correspond to TRBD1 or TRBD2 (5 bases each). The CDR3 runs to 15 residues. The V gene's germline CDR1 is DFQATT and CDR2 SNEGSKA (reference sequence). V was pared by 0 bases and J by 2 bases, with 13 bases between.

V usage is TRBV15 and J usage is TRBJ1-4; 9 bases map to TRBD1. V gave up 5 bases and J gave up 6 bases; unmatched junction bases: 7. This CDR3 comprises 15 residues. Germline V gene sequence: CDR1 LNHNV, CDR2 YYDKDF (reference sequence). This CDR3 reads CATSVPGQGDEKLFF. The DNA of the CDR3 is TGTGCCACCAGCGTACCGGGACAGGGAGATGAAAAACTGTTTTTT.

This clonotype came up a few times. CDR3 in DNA: TGCGCCAGCAGCGGGGACACCAGCACAGATACGCAGTATTTT. The encoded protein is CASSGDTSTDTQYF. The V gene is TRBV5-1, the J gene TRBJ2-3; tentative D call: TRBD1 (6 bases). V was trimmed by 4 bases and J by 0 bases, leaving 9 bases between them. Germline V CDR1 and CDR2: SGHRS, YFSETQ. The CDR3 totals 14 residues.

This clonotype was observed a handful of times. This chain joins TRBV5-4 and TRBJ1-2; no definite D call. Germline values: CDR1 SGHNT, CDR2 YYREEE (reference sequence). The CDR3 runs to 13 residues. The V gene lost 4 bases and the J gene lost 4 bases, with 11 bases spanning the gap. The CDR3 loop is CASSRAGGYGYTF. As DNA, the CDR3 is TGTGCCAGCAGCCGGGCCGGTGGCTATGGCTACACCTTC.

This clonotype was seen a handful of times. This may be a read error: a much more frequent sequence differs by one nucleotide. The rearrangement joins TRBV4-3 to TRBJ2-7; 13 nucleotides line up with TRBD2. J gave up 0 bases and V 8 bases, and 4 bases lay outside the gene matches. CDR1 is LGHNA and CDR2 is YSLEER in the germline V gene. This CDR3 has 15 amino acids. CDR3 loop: CASCRLAGGSYEQYF. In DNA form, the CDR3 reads TGCGCCAGCTGCCGACTAGCGGGGGGCTCCTACGAGCAGTACTTC.

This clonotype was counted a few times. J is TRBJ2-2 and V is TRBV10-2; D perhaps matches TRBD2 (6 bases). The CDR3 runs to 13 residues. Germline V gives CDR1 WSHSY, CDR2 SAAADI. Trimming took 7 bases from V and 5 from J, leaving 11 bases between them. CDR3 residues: CASNLAGTGELFF. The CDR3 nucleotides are TGCGCCAGCAACCTGGCGGGGACCGGGGAGCTGTTTTTT.

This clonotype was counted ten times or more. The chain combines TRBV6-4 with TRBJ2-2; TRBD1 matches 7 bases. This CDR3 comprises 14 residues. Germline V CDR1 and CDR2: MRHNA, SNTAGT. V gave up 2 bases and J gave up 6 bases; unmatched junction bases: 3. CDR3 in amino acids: CASSDEGAAGELFF. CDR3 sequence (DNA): TGTGCCAGCAGTGACGAGGGGGCCGCCGGGGAGCTGTTTTTT.

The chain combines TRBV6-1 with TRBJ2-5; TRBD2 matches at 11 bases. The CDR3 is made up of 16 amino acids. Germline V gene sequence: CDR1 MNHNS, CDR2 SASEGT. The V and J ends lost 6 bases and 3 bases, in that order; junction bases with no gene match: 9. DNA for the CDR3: TGTGCCAGCAGCGCCGAGCCGGGACTAGCGGAAGAGACCCAGTACTTC. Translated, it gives CASSAEPGLAEETQYF.

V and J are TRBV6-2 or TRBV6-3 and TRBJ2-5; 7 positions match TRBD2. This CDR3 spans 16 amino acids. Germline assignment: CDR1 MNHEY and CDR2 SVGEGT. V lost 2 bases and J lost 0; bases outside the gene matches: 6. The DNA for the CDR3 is TGTGCCAGCAGTTACAAGCCAGCGGGGAACCAAGAGACCCAGTACTTC. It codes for CASSYKPAGNQETQYF.

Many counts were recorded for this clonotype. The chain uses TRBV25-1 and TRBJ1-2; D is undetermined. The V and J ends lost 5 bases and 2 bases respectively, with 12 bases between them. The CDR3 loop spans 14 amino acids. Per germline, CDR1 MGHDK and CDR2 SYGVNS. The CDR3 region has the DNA TGTGCCAGCAGTAAAGGACCTAGGAACTATGGCTACACCTTC. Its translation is CASSKGPRNYGYTF.

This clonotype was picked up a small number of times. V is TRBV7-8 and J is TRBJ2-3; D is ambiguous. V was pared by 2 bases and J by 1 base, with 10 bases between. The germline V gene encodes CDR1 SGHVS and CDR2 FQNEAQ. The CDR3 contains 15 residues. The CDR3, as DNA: TGTGCCAGCAGCTTATCCTATTTGGGCACAGATACGCAGTATTTT. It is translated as CASSLSYLGTDTQYF.

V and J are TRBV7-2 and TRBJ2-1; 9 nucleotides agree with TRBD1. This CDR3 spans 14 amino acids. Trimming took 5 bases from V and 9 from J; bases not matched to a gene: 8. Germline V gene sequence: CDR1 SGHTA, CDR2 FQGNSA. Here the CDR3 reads CASSPTPTGGEQFF. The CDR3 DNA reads TGTGCCAGCAGCCCCACCCCGACAGGGGGTGAGCAGTTCTTC.

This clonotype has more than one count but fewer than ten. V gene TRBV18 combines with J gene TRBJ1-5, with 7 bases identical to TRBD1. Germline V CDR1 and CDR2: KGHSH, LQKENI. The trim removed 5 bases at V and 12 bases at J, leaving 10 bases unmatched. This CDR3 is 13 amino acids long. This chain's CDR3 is CASSGEAGGLQHF. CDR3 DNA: TGTGCCAGCTCAGGGGAGGCAGGGGGGCTCCAGCATTTT.

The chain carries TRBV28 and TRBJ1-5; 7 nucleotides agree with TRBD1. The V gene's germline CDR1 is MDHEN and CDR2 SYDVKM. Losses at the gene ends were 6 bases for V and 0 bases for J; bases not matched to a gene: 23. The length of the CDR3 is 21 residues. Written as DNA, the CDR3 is TGTGCCAGCAGGGGACAGTCATCGAGAATTGGGGGGTCCTATAGCAATCAGCCCCAGCATTTT. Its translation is CASRGQSSRIGGSYSNQPQHF.

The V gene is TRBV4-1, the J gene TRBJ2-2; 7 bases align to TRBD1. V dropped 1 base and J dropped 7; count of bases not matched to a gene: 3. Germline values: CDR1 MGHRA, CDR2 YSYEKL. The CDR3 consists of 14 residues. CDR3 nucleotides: TGCGCCAGCAGCCAAGTCAGGACAGGCGGGGAGCTGTTTTTT. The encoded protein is CASSQVRTGGELFF.

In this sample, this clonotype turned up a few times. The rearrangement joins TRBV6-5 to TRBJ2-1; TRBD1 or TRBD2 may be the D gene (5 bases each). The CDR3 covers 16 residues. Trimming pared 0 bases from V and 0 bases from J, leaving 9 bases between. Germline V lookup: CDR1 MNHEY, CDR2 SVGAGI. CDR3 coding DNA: TGTGCCAGCAGTTACTCGACCGGGACCTCCTACAATGAGCAGTTCTTC. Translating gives CASSYSTGTSYNEQFF.

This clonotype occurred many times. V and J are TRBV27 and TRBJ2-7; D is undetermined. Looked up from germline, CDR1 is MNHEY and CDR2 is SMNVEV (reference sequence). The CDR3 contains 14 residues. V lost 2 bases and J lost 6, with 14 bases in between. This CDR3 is CASSLEPRSPEQYF. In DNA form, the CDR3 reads TGTGCCAGCAGTTTAGAGCCCAGAAGTCCCGAGCAGTACTTC.

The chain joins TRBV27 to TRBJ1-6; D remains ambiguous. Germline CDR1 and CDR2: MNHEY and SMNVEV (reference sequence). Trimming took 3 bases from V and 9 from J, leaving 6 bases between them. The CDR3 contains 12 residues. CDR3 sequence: CASSFIFSPLHF. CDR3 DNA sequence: TGTGCCAGCAGTTTTATTTTTTCACCCCTCCACTTT.

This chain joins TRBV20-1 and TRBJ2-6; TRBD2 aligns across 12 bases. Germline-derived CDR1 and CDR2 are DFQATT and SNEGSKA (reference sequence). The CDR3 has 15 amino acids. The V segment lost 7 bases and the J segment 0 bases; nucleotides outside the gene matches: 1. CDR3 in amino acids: CSGTSGDSGANVLTF. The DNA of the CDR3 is TGCAGTGGGACTAGCGGGGACTCTGGGGCCAACGTCCTGACTTTC.